The entry that follows covers one T cell receptor beta chain sequence. The data originate from a study of blood T cell repertoires in COVID-19. Study overall: Sources were T cells, B-cell-depleted T cells, or PBMCs; the material itself was cDNA or gDNA.

Profiled with immunoSEQ multiplex PCR; TCRdb holds only in-frame clones, not every one. Altogether roughly 280,000 clones are present, around nine tenths being singletons, with the ten largest covering approximately 9%. V was cut by 0 bases and J by 1 base, with 15 bases left in between. The CDR3 extends over 17 amino acids. The germline V gene encodes CDR1 LGHDT and CDR2 YNNKEL (reference sequence). This clonotype was obtained from a man aged 35-49 years with active or convalescent COVID-19. V is TRBV3-1 (or the pseudogene TRBV3-2) and J is TRBJ1-1, with a tentative D call TRBD1 (5 bases). The material sequenced was peripheral blood. The CDR3 sequence is CASSQDPYGGTNTEAFF. DNA of the CDR3: TGTGCCAGCAGCCAAGATCCATACGGGGGGACGAACACTGAAGCTTTCTTT.